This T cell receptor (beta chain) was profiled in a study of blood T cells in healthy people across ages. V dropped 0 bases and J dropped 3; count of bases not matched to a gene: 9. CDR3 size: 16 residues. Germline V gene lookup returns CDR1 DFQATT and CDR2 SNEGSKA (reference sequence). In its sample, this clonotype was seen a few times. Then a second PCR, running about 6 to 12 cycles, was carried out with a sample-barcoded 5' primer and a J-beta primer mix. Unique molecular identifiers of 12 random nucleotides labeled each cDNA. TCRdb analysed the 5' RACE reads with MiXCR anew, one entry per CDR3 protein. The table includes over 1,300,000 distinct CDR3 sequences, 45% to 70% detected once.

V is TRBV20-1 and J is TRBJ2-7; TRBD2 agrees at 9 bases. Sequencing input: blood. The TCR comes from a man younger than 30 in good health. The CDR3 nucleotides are TGCAGTGCTAGAGATCTTCGGCGGGAGGGCCGCTACGAGCAGTACTTC. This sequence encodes CSARDLRREGRYEQYF.